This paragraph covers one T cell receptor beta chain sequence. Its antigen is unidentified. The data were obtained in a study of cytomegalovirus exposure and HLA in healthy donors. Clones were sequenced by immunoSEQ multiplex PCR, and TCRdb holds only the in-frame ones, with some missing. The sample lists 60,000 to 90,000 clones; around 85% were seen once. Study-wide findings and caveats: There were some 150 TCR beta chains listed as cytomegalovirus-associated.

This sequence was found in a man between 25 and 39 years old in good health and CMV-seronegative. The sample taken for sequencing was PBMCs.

DNA of the CDR3: TGTGCCACCAGCAGAAACAGGGAAATCGTCTACGAGCAGTACTTC. Protein: CATSRNREIVYEQYF. This sequence joins TRBV15 and TRBJ2-7, with a weak D call TRBD1 (6 bases). Germline CDR1 reads LNHNV; CDR2 reads YYDKDF (reference sequence). Trimming took off 2 bases at V and 3 bases at J, with 14 bases between the two ends. This CDR3 has 15 amino acids.